This T cell receptor (beta chain) was sequenced in a study of blood T cell repertoires in COVID-19. Turning to the study itself: COVID-19 samples from acute and convalescent phases originated in the United States, Italy and Spain.

Germline CDR1 and CDR2: WNHNN and SYGVQD (reference sequence). Trimming pared 10 bases from V and 0 bases from J, leaving 12 bases between. The CDR3 has 14 amino acids. Profiling relied on immunoSEQ multiplex PCR, and the TCRdb table lists in-frame clones only, not all of them. The data contain around 130,000 clones, about nine tenths of them singletons. The genes are TRBV10-1 and TRBJ2-2, with a weak D call TRBD2 (6 bases). The sequenced sample consisted of peripheral blood. This TCR was sampled from a human donor with COVID-19, enrolled during active disease. The donor label of this sample is uncertain. CDR3: CAIRGGANTGELFF. The CDR3 coding sequence is TGCGCCATTAGGGGCGGGGCGAACACCGGGGAGCTGTTTTTT.